One and the same sample provided the 13 T cell receptor beta chains below, sequenced in a study of T-cell reconstitution after alpha-beta-depleted transplantation in children. Preparation of the TCRbeta library was carried out with unique molecular identifiers. TCRdb processed the PCR reads anew with MiXCR; each CDR3 protein has one entry. The table has around 600,000 distinct CDR3 sequences, 23% seen once; the top ten hold 11% to 15%. The sample here was PBMCs, mostly from graft donor cells, taken 360 days after TCRalphabeta/CD19-depleted stem cell transplant. All receptors derive from a boy in the first two years of life who had a stem cell transplant for acute myeloid leukemia, so the T cells may come from the graft donor.

The J gene is TRBJ1-2, the V gene TRBV4-1; 9 nucleotides line up with TRBD1. This CDR3 is 16 amino acids long. V shed 5 bases, J shed 6 bases, and the junction held 13 bases outside the gene matches. Looked up from germline, CDR1 is MGHRA and CDR2 is YSYEKL. The CDR3 spells CASSRSGHRDRDGYTF. CDR3 coding DNA: TGCGCCAGCAGCAGAAGTGGCCACCGGGACAGGGATGGCTACACCTTC.

The rearrangement joins TRBV7-6 to TRBJ2-1; TRBD1 is a possible D gene (6 bases). Trimming cost V 1 base and J 2 bases, with 18 bases left between them. Germline assignment: CDR1 SGHVS and CDR2 FNYEAQ. The CDR3 is 18 amino acids. The CDR3 DNA follows: TGTGCCAGCAGCTTAGGTCCTTCGGACAGAGAACCCTACAATGAGCAGTTCTTC. Its protein product is CASSLGPSDREPYNEQFF.

This clonotype has only one observation. The rearrangement links TRBV7-9 to TRBJ2-5; 10 bases fit TRBD2. The CDR3 contains 16 residues. The germline gives CDR1 SEHNR, CDR2 FQNEAQ (reference sequence). V gave up 4 bases and J gave up 4 bases; unmatched junction bases: 9. This CDR3 reads CASSSASGGASETQYF. CDR3 bases: TGTGCCAGCAGCTCAGCCAGCGGGGGGGCCTCAGAGACCCAGTACTTC.

This clonotype was seen ten or more times. The chain has TRBV20-1 and TRBJ2-5; D unclear. The germline V and J ends were trimmed by 3 bases and 1 base, with 12 bases remaining between them. The CDR3 length is 14 residues. Germline V gene data show CDR1 as DFQATT and CDR2 as SNEGSKA (reference sequence). Here the CDR3 DNA reads TGCAGTGCTAGGCTAACGGACGGCCAAGAGACCCAGTACTTC. Amino acids: CSARLTDGQETQYF.

This clonotype was found a few times. The V gene is TRBV20-1, the J gene TRBJ1-1, with 7 nucleotides matching TRBD1. This CDR3 region has 14 residues. The J segment lost 7 bases and the V segment lost 0 bases, leaving 8 bases of the junction unmatched. Germline V gene data show CDR1 as DFQATT and CDR2 as SNEGSKA (reference sequence). The DNA of the CDR3 is TGCAGTGCTAGAGATCGGGACAGATACCTTGAAGCTTTCTTT. Amino acid sequence: CSARDRDRYLEAFF.

V and J are TRBV6-1 and TRBJ2-3, with 8 nucleotides matching TRBD1. The CDR3 spans 15 residues. J lost 2 bases, V lost 7 bases, and 8 bases had no gene match. CDR1 and CDR2 from the germline V gene are MNHNS and SASEGT. The CDR3, as DNA: TGTGCCAGCACCTTGGGGACAGGTACCACAGATACGCAGTATTTT. Encoded protein: CASTLGTGTTDTQYF.

This clonotype was counted at least ten times. In nucleotides, the CDR3 is TGCAGTGCAGAGGTGGAGCCCTACAATGAGCAGTTCTTC. It is translated as CSAEVEPYNEQFF. The chain combines TRBV20-1 with TRBJ2-1; D ambiguous. The V gene lost 6 bases and the J gene lost 2 bases, with 11 bases spanning the gap. Germline V CDR1 and CDR2: DFQATT, SNEGSKA (reference sequence). The CDR3 has 13 residues.

This chain joins TRBV29-1 and TRBJ2-2; 10 nucleotides match TRBD2. V was clipped by 6 bases and J by 5 bases; unmatched bases: 12. Germline CDR1 reads SQVTM; CDR2 reads ANQGSEA. CDR3 length equals 16 residues. The CDR3 DNA is TGCAGCGTCAGCGGGGGGGGACAGTTAGGGACCGGGGAGCTGTTTTTT. As protein: CSVSGGGQLGTGELFF.

This clonotype was detected ten times or more. The chain couples TRBV20-1 to TRBJ2-5; 9 positions agree with TRBD2. The length of the CDR3 is 15 residues. Germline-derived CDR1 and CDR2 are DFQATT and SNEGSKA (reference sequence). With 5 bases clipped from V and 2 bases from J, the junction kept 9 bases outside the gene matches. CDR3 residues: CSARSPTSGQETQYF. The CDR3 coding sequence is TGCAGTGCTCGCTCCCCGACTAGCGGACAAGAGACCCAGTACTTC.

This clonotype was detected ten times or more. The J gene is TRBJ2-3, the V gene TRBV20-1; D not certain. CDR1 is DFQATT, CDR2 SNEGSKA, per germline (reference sequence). Trimming removed 1 base at V and 2 bases at J, with 13 bases between. The CDR3 covers 15 residues. Here the CDR3 DNA reads TGCAGTGCTAGAGGGATGGAGTTGCTCACAGATACGCAGTATTTT. Protein sequence: CSARGMELLTDTQYF.

This clonotype was seen more than once but under ten times. The gene calls are TRBV10-3 and TRBJ2-5; possible D gene TRBD2, 5 bases. The germline V and J ends were trimmed by 2 bases and 5 bases, with 12 bases remaining between them. The CDR3 runs to 14 residues. Germline CDR1 ENHRY, CDR2 SYGVKD. Written as DNA, the CDR3 is TGTGCCATCAGTGAGGGCCGGGCGGGCGAGACCCAGTACTTC. Translating it yields CAISEGRAGETQYF.

Comments on this clonotype: One base away lies a much larger clone, so this may be a sequencing read error. As the CDR3 is not closed by the conserved phenylalanine or tryptophan, this likely results from a read error. The chain couples TRBV5-1 to TRBJ1-3, with D uncertain. Per germline, CDR1 SGHRS and CDR2 YFSETQ. This CDR3 has 14 residues. The V and J ends lost 2 bases and 3 bases respectively, with 9 bases between them. CDR3 in amino acids: CASSFSGDGNTIYY. The CDR3 bases are TGCGCCAGCAGCTTCTCAGGAGATGGAAACACCATATATTAT.

The chain couples TRBV28 to TRBJ2-1; D is unclear. Germline loops: CDR1 MDHEN, CDR2 SYDVKM. The CDR3 is 15 residues long. Trimming removed 3 bases from V and 0 bases from J, with 9 bases in between. CDR3 loop: CASSFVRSSYNEQFF. CDR3 coding DNA: TGTGCCAGCAGTTTCGTACGTAGCTCCTACAATGAGCAGTTCTTC.